This T cell receptor beta chain was found in a study of molecular identifiers for immune sequencing clone quantification. Broader study findings: Clones of above 20 RNA copies carried over 97% of effector molecules; in naive cells they carried under 1%. In a background of approximately 1 million naive cells, spiked Jurkat TCR RNA from one cell was reportedly detectable.

Trimming took off 4 bases at V and 11 bases at J, with 14 bases between the two ends. Germline-derived CDR1 and CDR2 are MNHEY and SMNVEV (reference sequence). This CDR3 is built from 12 residues. Sorting recovered naive CD8 T cells on a CD8+CD4-CCR7+CD45RA+ profile. Details on this clonotype: Its specificity is not known.

Both previously described methods and listed TCR primers were employed to make bulk TCR libraries. TCRdb re-called the PCR reads through MiXCR, storing one row per CDR3 protein. The sample has about 510,000 distinct CDR3 sequences, around 21% seen once. This TCR was sampled from a human donor in good health. Some libraries in this study had Jurkat cell RNA spiked in. Specimen: naive CD8+ T cells from blood, with Jurkat cell RNA spiked in. Subset specified: FACS-sorted CD8+CD4-CCR7+CD45RA+ naive T cells. The V and J genes are TRBV27 and TRBJ1-1, with D unresolved. CDR3 nucleotide sequence: TGTGCCAGCAGTTCCCGTGGGGTTGGTGCTTTCTTT. This sequence encodes CASSSRGVGAFF.